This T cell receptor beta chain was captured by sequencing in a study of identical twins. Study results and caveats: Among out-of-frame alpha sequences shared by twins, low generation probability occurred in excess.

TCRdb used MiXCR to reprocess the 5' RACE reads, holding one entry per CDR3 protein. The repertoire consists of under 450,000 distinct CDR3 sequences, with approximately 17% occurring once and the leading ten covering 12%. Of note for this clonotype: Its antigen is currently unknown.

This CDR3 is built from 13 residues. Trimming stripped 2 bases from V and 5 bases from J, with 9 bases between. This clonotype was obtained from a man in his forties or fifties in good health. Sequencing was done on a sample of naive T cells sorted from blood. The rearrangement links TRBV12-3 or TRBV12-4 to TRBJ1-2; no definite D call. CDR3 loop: CASSLLQRYGYTF. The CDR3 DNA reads TGTGCCAGCAGTTTATTGCAGAGATATGGCTACACCTTC.